This T cell receptor beta chain was profiled in a study of TIL therapy for anti-PD-1-resistant metastatic lung cancer listed by TCRdb under 2021. At the level of the whole study: Tumors were collected before any PD-1/PD-L1 blockade, after which patients were given nivolumab, and patients who progressed were given lymphodepletion, an infusion of expanded TIL and IL-2. A median age of around 56 years (range about 38-75) and a median tumor PD-L1 proportion score of 6% were recorded among enrolled patients. The cohort was composed predominantly of lung adenocarcinoma, with four EGFR-mutant and two ALK-rearranged tumors included, and half of patients were identified as current or former smokers. Across the cohort, whole-exome sequencing showed a median non-synonymous tumor mutation burden of roughly 1.5 mutations per megabase. Clonotypes were tracked across tumor, expanded TIL product and serial blood samples by T cell receptor beta sequencing of tumor and peripheral blood. Results and caveats for the whole study, not just this receptor: Because the cohort was highly selected, with more treatment-naive, never-smoker and oncogene-addicted patients than is typical, generalizability is limited. The study protocol defined all tumor marker inferences as exploratory. Clonotypes from the infused TIL partially replaced the baseline peripheral repertoire and then declined over months, and persistence showed no apparent association with response.

The time point label for this specimen denotes: pre-treatment sample, taken before nivolumab and TIL therapy. Between late 2017 and 2020, a dual-center phase I trial enrolled adults who had stage 4 NSCLC. Samples were obtained from a single-arm, open-label phase I trial in which tumor-infiltrating lymphocyte therapy with nivolumab was evaluated in advanced non-small cell lung cancer. Blood mononuclear cells from EDTA tubes were separated on a Ficoll gradient and snap-frozen as pellets, and DNA was extracted from the cells using a Qiagen mini-prep kit. This clone was counted between two and nine times. Its recognized antigen is unknown. Base qualities are not recorded, but no much larger clone differs from it by a single base. The immunoSEQ v3 hsTCRB kit was used to amplify TCR beta CDR3 regions from genomic DNA through bias-controlled multiplex PCR. TCR libraries were sequenced on an Illumina NextSeq 500 to some 1.8 million read pairs for survey level or about 5-6.5 million for deep level. The original pipeline was this. V, D and J genes were assigned, non-productive sequences were removed, and clonality was reported by immunoSEQ Analyzer software. Repertoires were compared by productive Simpson clonality and by the Morisita overlap index of productive TRB rearrangements between infused TIL and blood. For each clone in blood, the absolute clonotype count was estimated by multiplying the lymphocyte count by the CD3+ fraction and by the clone's productive frequency. Drawn from immuneACCESS, this table holds only the in-frame rearrangements with V and J called that TCRdb kept. Clones are partly lost; checked studies trace under half to an unresolved V gene and leave the rest unexplained. V and J calls and clone size are those listed in that table; D and trimming were worked out from the DNA. A total of tens of thousands of clones appear in this sample, 73% of them only once. The ten largest clones add up to about 2% of the sample.

V is trimmed back by 3 bases and J by 5 bases, and the junction contains 16 bases that no gene match accounts for. The germline V gene (reference sequence) sets CDR1 to LNHDA and CDR2 to SQIVND. There are 18 amino acids in the CDR3, from cysteine to phenylalanine inclusive. Only CDR3 DNA remains: 54 bases, in frame from the first base. The chain is assembled from TRBV19 and TRBJ1-5; the junction holds 7 bases that match TRBD1. The input for sequencing was blood, taken at baseline. The sequence came from a person aged 25-79 years with non-small cell lung cancer. This receptor has the CDR3 CASSIWGPVDREDQPQHF. The sequence in DNA is TGTGCCAGTAGTATCTGGGGGCCCGTCGACAGGGAGGATCAGCCCCAGCATTTT.